This TCR beta chain was observed in a study of cytomegalovirus exposure and HLA in healthy donors. The PCR contained 60 Vbeta and 13 Jbeta primers. Here immunoSEQ multiplex PCR was the method, and the copy in TCRdb shows in-frame clones only, minus some. The repertoire holds fewer than 110,000 clones, with about 85% as singletons. The CDR3 contains 14 residues. CDR1 is SGHTA and CDR2 is FQGTGA in the germline V gene. V lost 1 base to trimming and J lost 6 bases, with 9 bases between them. This sequence was found in a man aged 25-45 years in good health and CMV-seronegative. The source material was PBMCs. The chain uses TRBV7-3 and TRBJ2-2; D remains ambiguous. The CDR3 bases are TGTGCCAGCAGCTTAAGCTCAGAGGCCGGGGAGCTGTTTTTT. It specifies CASSLSSEAGELFF.